This T cell receptor beta chain was sequenced during a study of graft-versus-host responses after intestinal transplantation (dated by TCRdb to the early 2020s). Looking at the study overall: The transplants that recipients received were multivisceral, liver-intestinal, or isolated intestinal. Anti-thymocyte globulin induction was given to all recipients, followed by maintenance tacrolimus and steroids for approximately three years. Bulk TCR-beta CDR3 sequencing was used to track graft-versus-host and host-versus-graft alloreactive T cell clones in the graft, circulation and bone marrow after intestinal transplantation. Alloreactive clones were identified by sequencing pre-transplant mixed lymphocyte reaction products and comparing them with unstimulated pre-transplant donor and recipient T cells. Of the 20 to 25 intestinal transplant recipients enrolled in the cohort, one of whom was a retransplant, a few patients without pretransplant specimens were excluded. A peak of at least 4% donor T cells among recipient peripheral blood mononuclear cells was the definition used for donor T cell macrochimerism. Instead of going to the commercial service, samples from a few later patients were sequenced in-house on an Illumina MiSeq and processed with MiXCR.

The paper's findings and limits, for the study overall: GvH clones were detected in recipient bone marrow, and some appeared earlier in ileal mucosa or blood, consistent with an intestinal mucosal origin. High GvH to HvG T cell clonal ratios were observed in the allografts of patients with donor T cell macrochimerism. Early after transplant, peak levels of circulating GvH clones were found to be associated with declines in HvG clones. The relatively low number and heterogeneity of intestinal transplant patients limited the conclusions.

Including the terminal cysteine and phenylalanine, the CDR3 comprises 14 residues. Just CDR3 DNA is preserved here, 42 bases in frame from base 1. At the junction V is shortened by 3 bases and J by 5 bases, with 13 bases in between. The germline V gene gives CDR1 as KGHSH and CDR2 as LQKENI. Blood samples were collected up to 4 times in the first month after transplant and then at least monthly when available. Libraries were constructed by the immunoSEQ multiplex PCR assay. High-throughput TCR-beta CDR3 sequencing of genomic DNA from most patients was performed by Adaptive Biotechnologies. Regarding the original processing steps: TCR sequencing data for over 15 patients were retrieved from Adaptive's ImmunoSEQ software; three other patients were processed with MiXCR and VDJtools. CDR3 nucleotide sequences shared between donor and recipient were removed because the origin of such sequences could not be assigned. At least 2-fold expansion over unstimulated cells and a minimum CFSE-low frequency of 0.002% (template counts) or 0.001% (read counts) were required for clones to be classified as alloreactive. A clone was considered mappable if detected in the sequenced pre-transplant spleen, lymph node, or MLR CFSE-low populations of the donor or recipient. Cumulative frequency of alloreactive clones was calculated as a percentage of all sequences weighted by copy number. TCRdb carries this immuneACCESS record with in-frame sequences only. Its versions omit some clonotypes, under half of them owing to an unresolved V gene in the studies checked, with the rest unexplained. That table gives V, J and clone size, and the DNA gave D and trimming. For this sample there are over 45,000 clones; 80% to 90% appear just once. Clones ranked in the top ten supply approximately 1.5% of the sample.

A note on this clone: Its specific antigen is unknown. No base qualities exist here, and no much larger clone lies one base off it.

The chain is assembled from TRBV18 and TRBJ2-5, with a tentative D gene TRBD1 over 5 matching bases. The receptor comes from a human patient who received an intestinal transplant, so some T cells may come from the graft donor. Sequenced material: PBMCs, taken 26 days after transplant. The DNA sequence is as follows: TGTGCCAGCTCACCTGAAGGGGCTGGGGAGACCCAGTACTTC. Translation gives CASSPEGAGETQYF.